In its sample, the clone carrying this TCR beta chain was seen many times. Time point of the sample: newly diagnosed GD, antithyroid drugs for less than 3 months. PBMC-extracted RNA yielded the TCR library. CDR1 GTSNPN and CDR2 SVGIG come from the germline V gene (reference sequence). V was pared by 2 bases and J by 6 bases, with 21 bases between. The CDR3 is 16 amino acids. This sample was taken from a study of regulatory T cells in long-lasting Graves disease. Arm-PCR of CDR3 regions and iRepertoire HTBI primers were used to build TCR beta libraries. TCRdb redid the calling of the multiplex PCR reads with MiXCR, one entry per CDR3 protein. The profile shows 350,000 to 450,000 distinct CDR3 sequences, 15% of them singletons. These data are also associated with another study on T cells in Graves' hyperthyroidism and ophthalmopathy. In that study: Uncontrolled infection, other autoimmune disease, pregnancy or lactation excluded patients. Every diagnosis used clinical symptoms, serum thyroxine and TRAb, thyroid ultrasound and orbital computed tomography. Among clonotypes expanded in thyroid above 0.001, most were also found in blood.

This clonotype was sampled from a woman in her forties with Graves disease. The V and J genes are TRBV30 and TRBJ2-3; maybe TRBD2 (6 bases). This material consisted of peripheral blood mononuclear cells (PBMCs), taken at new diagnosis, from a patient treated with antithyroid drugs. CDR3 in DNA: TGTGCCTGGAGTACCGGGGGATTCAGGGCGATGGATACGCAGTATTTT. Translated: CAWSTGGFRAMDTQYF.